The 30 T cell receptor beta chains presented below share a single source sample, sequenced in a study of CD8 T cells in ankylosing spondylitis. Each CDR3 protein is one row after TCRdb ran MiXCR on the 5' RACE reads. This table has under 120,000 distinct CDR3 sequences, approximately 25% appearing once. Sequencing input: synovial fluid, either unsorted or a sorted T cell fraction (not recorded which). These receptors were obtained from a male donor with ankylosing spondylitis.

The chain joins TRBV6-1 to TRBJ1-1, with D perhaps TRBD1 (5 bases). Trimming stripped 6 bases from V and 7 bases from J, with 12 bases between. This CDR3 comprises 12 residues. Germline-derived CDR1 and CDR2 are MNHNS and SASEGT. CDR3 residues: CASSRVGDEAFF. As DNA, the CDR3 is TGTGCCAGCAGCCGGGTGGGGGATGAAGCTTTCTTT.

The table lists this clonotype with a few counts. This chain uses TRBV28 with TRBJ1-6; D unclear. The CDR3 is 15 residues long. Germline V CDR1 and CDR2: MDHEN, SYDVKM. V lost 4 bases to trimming and J lost 5 bases, with 12 bases between them. CDR3: CASSSGLVHNSPLHF. The CDR3 nucleotides are TGTGCCAGCAGTTCCGGCCTTGTGCATAATTCACCCCTCCACTTT.

The rearrangement links TRBV18 to TRBJ2-7, with 8 bases matching TRBD2. V lost 2 bases and J lost 4; bases outside the gene matches: 7. Germline CDR1 is KGHSH and CDR2 is LQKENI. The CDR3 totals 15 residues. The CDR3 protein is CASSPAGLGSYEQYF. In DNA form, the CDR3 reads TGTGCCAGCTCACCAGCGGGACTAGGTAGTTACGAGCAGTACTTC.

This clonotype was counted only a few times. The genes are TRBV7-2 and TRBJ2-6; unclear D gene. Germline V gives CDR1 SGHTA, CDR2 FQGNSA. The CDR3 contains 15 residues. The V and J ends lost 5 bases and 3 bases respectively, with 11 bases between them. CDR3 bases: TGTGCCAGCAGCGTCTTAGGGCTTGGGGCCAACGTCCTGACTTTC. It specifies CASSVLGLGANVLTF.

The V and J genes are TRBV18 and TRBJ2-5; possible D gene TRBD1, 6 bases. The CDR3 length is 14 residues. Germline V gene sequence: CDR1 KGHSH, CDR2 LQKENI. Trimming took 5 bases from V and 5 from J, leaving 15 bases between them. The CDR3 spells CASSTTGSGETQYF. CDR3 coding DNA: TGTGCCAGCTCAACAACAGGGTCGGGCGAGACCCAGTACTTC.

The rearrangement joins TRBV27 to TRBJ1-4; D unclear. There are 15 residues in the CDR3. Trimming pared 3 bases from V and 2 bases from J, leaving 10 bases between. Per the germline V gene, CDR1 is MNHEY and CDR2 is SMNVEV (reference sequence). The CDR3 reads CASSLGRQTNEKLFF. The CDR3 DNA reads as TGTGCCAGCAGTTTGGGTCGGCAGACTAATGAAAAACTGTTTTTT.

This clonotype is deemed medium-sized. The chain links TRBV2 to TRBJ1-6; D gene uncertain. The length of the CDR3 is 14 residues. CDR1 and CDR2 from the germline V gene are SNHLY and FYNNEI. Trimming took 4 bases from V and 6 from J, leaving 10 bases between them. For the CDR3, the DNA is TGTGCCAGCAGTGGATTAGGCTCTAATTCACCCCTCCACTTT. Translating gives CASSGLGSNSPLHF.

The chain combines TRBV12-3 or TRBV12-4 with TRBJ2-5, with TRBD1 matching 9 bases. The CDR3 has 14 residues. Trimming removed 6 bases from V and 4 bases from J; junction bases left unmatched: 6. CDR3 in DNA: TGTGCCAGCAGCTGGGACAGGGCTATAGAGACCCAGTACTTC. As protein: CASSWDRAIETQYF.

The J gene is TRBJ1-4, the V gene TRBV18; D gene ambiguous. The V gene's germline CDR1 is KGHSH and CDR2 LQKENI. The CDR3 runs 15 residues. The V end lost 3 bases, the J end lost 1 base, and 9 bases lay between the germline ends. This CDR3 reads CASSPRRGTNEKLFF. The DNA for the CDR3 is TGTGCCAGCTCACCCCGACGGGGAACTAATGAAAAACTGTTTTTT.

This clonotype occurred a few times. The CDR3 DNA reads as TGTGCCAGCAGCTTGTCTCGGGCTGGGGCCAACGTCCTGACTTTC. It translates to CASSLSRAGANVLTF. The chain links TRBV7-9 to TRBJ2-6, with unresolved D. The CDR3 covers 15 residues. Germline V lookup: CDR1 SEHNR, CDR2 FQNEAQ (reference sequence). Trimming removed 3 bases at V and 2 bases at J, with 8 bases between.

This clonotype was seen only a few times. J is TRBJ2-2 and V is TRBV5-5, with 11 bases matching TRBD2. This CDR3 has 18 amino acids. V shed 0 bases, J shed 2 bases, and the junction held 6 bases outside the gene matches. CDR1 SGHKS and CDR2 YYEKEE come from the germline V gene (reference sequence). The CDR3 spells CASSLGLAGGINTGELFF. The CDR3 bases are TGTGCCAGCAGCTTGGGGCTAGCGGGAGGCATAAACACCGGGGAGCTGTTTTTT.

This clonotype was detected many times. This chain links TRBV7-2 with TRBJ1-2, with 7 bases aligning to TRBD1. The CDR3 totals 13 residues. The V segment lost 5 bases and the J segment 7 bases; nucleotides outside the gene matches: 7. In germline, CDR1 is SGHTA, CDR2 FQGNSA. The CDR3 DNA is TGTGCCAGCAGCCTTCGACAGGGAGCTGGCTACACCTTC. Translation gives CASSLRQGAGYTF. The full variable domain, completed using reference TRBV7-2 and TRBJ1-2, is GAGVSQSPSNKVTEKGKDVELRCDPISGHTALYWYRQSLGQGLEFLIYFQGNSAPDKSGLPSDRFSAERTGGSVSTLTIQRTQQEDSAVYLCASSLRQGAGYTFGSGTRLTVV.

The chain is built from TRBV6-1 and TRBJ2-7; 9 bases fit TRBD1. This CDR3 comprises 16 residues. V shed 1 base and J 3 bases; nucleotides not matched to a gene: 7. The germline V gene has CDR1 MNHNS and CDR2 SASEGT. The CDR3 sequence: CASSEEYRGPNYEQYV. The CDR3, as DNA: TGTGCCAGCAGTGAAGAATACAGGGGGCCTAACTACGAGCAGTACGTC.

This clonotype was detected only a few times. The CDR3 DNA reads as TGTGCCAGCAGGGGGAAGGGACAGAACTATGGCTACACCTTC. Encoded protein: CASRGKGQNYGYTF. The V gene is TRBV27, the J gene TRBJ1-2; TRBD1 aligns across 7 bases. The CDR3 loop spans 14 amino acids. Germline V lookup: CDR1 MNHEY, CDR2 SMNVEV (reference sequence). J lost 2 bases, V lost 6 bases, and 6 bases had no gene match.

The table lists this clonotype with many counts. This chain uses TRBV5-1 with TRBJ2-3, with 7 bases matching TRBD1. The ends lost 0 bases at V and 3 bases at J; junction bases unmatched: 7. Germline CDR1 reads SGHRS; CDR2 reads YFSETQ. The CDR3 is 16 residues long. In DNA, the CDR3 is TGCGCCAGCAGCTTGGGTACGGACAGGTTAACAGATACGCAGTATTTT. This codes for CASSLGTDRLTDTQYF.

J is TRBJ2-5 and V is TRBV20-1; 9 nucleotides match TRBD2. Unmatched junction bases numbered 21, after V lost 6 bases and J lost 10 bases. Germline V gene lookup returns CDR1 DFQATT and CDR2 SNEGSKA (reference sequence). This CDR3 has 16 amino acids. Written as DNA, the CDR3 is TGCAGTGCCCGGGGAGCGGGAGGCCCCTCCGCGGTGGGCCAGTACTTC. Protein: CSARGAGGPSAVGQYF.

This clonotype has a count of ten or more. The V and J genes are TRBV5-1 and TRBJ2-7; 7 positions match TRBD2. There are 15 residues in the CDR3. The germline CDR1 and CDR2 sequences are SGHRS and YFSETQ. Losses at the gene ends were 4 bases for V and 5 bases for J; bases not matched to a gene: 12. In nucleotides, the CDR3 is TGCGCCAGCAGCATTCGGACGGCGGGAGATGACGAGCAGTACTTC. Translated, it gives CASSIRTAGDDEQYF.

V and J are TRBV5-1 and TRBJ2-1, with a possible D match to TRBD1 (6 bases). Germline V lookup: CDR1 SGHRS, CDR2 YFSETQ. The CDR3 is 17 amino acids. Trimming took 0 bases from V and 4 from J, leaving 17 bases between them. This CDR3 reads CASSLEGVGQSYNEQFF. The CDR3 nucleotides are TGCGCCAGCAGCTTGGAGGGTGTAGGACAGTCGTACAATGAGCAGTTCTTC.

This clonotype was found a few times. This chain uses TRBV24-1 with TRBJ2-1; 9 positions match TRBD1. Per germline, CDR1 KGHDR and CDR2 SFDVKD. The CDR3 consists of 14 residues. V shed 6 bases and J 8 bases; nucleotides not matched to a gene: 7. The CDR3 loop reads CATSPSDRGYEQFF. DNA for the CDR3: TGTGCCACCAGTCCATCGGACAGGGGATATGAGCAGTTCTTC.

This clonotype appeared many times. The rearrangement uses TRBV7-2 and TRBJ2-1; tentatively, D is TRBD1 or TRBD2 (6 bases each). The CDR3 is made up of 14 amino acids. The germline gives CDR1 SGHTA, CDR2 FQGNSA. V was pared by 5 bases and J by 7 bases, with 15 bases between. DNA of the CDR3: TGTGCCAGCAGCCAGGGGCTTCGGGAGAATGAGCAGTTCTTC. It codes for CASSQGLRENEQFF. Variable domain in full (rest from reference TRBV7-2 and TRBJ2-1): GAGVSQSPSNKVTEKGKDVELRCDPISGHTALYWYRQSLGQGLEFLIYFQGNSAPDKSGLPSDRFSAERTGGSVSTLTIQRTQQEDSAVYLCASSQGLRENEQFFGPGTRLTVL.

V usage is TRBV14 and J usage is TRBJ2-1; D gene unclear. Trimming stripped 2 bases from V and 8 bases from J, with 16 bases between. Per the germline V gene, CDR1 is SGHDN and CDR2 is FVKESK. This CDR3 has 15 residues. The CDR3 is CASSQLGPIVYEQFF. CDR3 nucleotides: TGTGCCAGCAGCCAACTCGGCCCTATAGTATATGAGCAGTTCTTC. Drawing the rest from reference TRBV14 and TRBJ2-1, the complete variable domain is EAGVTQFPSHSVIEKGQTVTLRCDPISGHDNLYWYRRVMGKEIKFLLHFVKESKQDESGMPNNRFLAERTGGTYSTLKVQPAELEDSGVYFCASSQLGPIVYEQFFGPGTRLTVL.

This chain connects TRBV18 to TRBJ1-2; a possible D gene is TRBD1 (6 bases). In germline, CDR1 is KGHSH, CDR2 LQKENI. The CDR3 spans 14 residues. Trimming removed 2 bases at V and 2 bases at J, with 9 bases between. CDR3 nucleotides: TGTGCCAGCTCACCAGGACAGCAGAACTATGGCTACACCTTC. It codes for CASSPGQQNYGYTF.

The chain carries TRBV27 and TRBJ1-5; 8 bases align to TRBD1. This CDR3 comprises 14 residues. Losses at the gene ends were 3 bases for V and 7 bases for J; bases not matched to a gene: 5. Germline CDR1 and CDR2: MNHEY and SMNVEV (reference sequence). This CDR3 is CASSFDRGRQPQHF. DNA for the CDR3: TGTGCCAGCAGTTTTGACAGGGGTCGACAGCCCCAGCATTTT.

This clonotype was recorded at least ten times. The chain employs TRBV12-3 or TRBV12-4 and TRBJ1-1; maybe TRBD1 (6 bases). The CDR3 is 14 residues long. Trimming removed 5 bases from V and 0 bases from J, with 10 bases in between. CDR3 residues: CASSPDSMNTEAFF. The CDR3, as DNA: TGTGCCAGCAGTCCGGACAGCATGAACACTGAAGCTTTCTTT.

This chain uses TRBV27 with TRBJ1-5; D is perhaps TRBD1 (5 bases). V gave up 3 bases and J gave up 7 bases, with 13 bases separating them. This CDR3 has 14 residues. Germline loops: CDR1 MNHEY, CDR2 SMNVEV (reference sequence). CDR3 residues: CASSFSGTGQPQHF. The CDR3 bases are TGTGCCAGCAGTTTTTCAGGGACCGGGCAGCCCCAGCATTTT.

V usage is TRBV7-2 and J usage is TRBJ1-3; D is uncertain. Trimming shortened V by 5 bases and J by 0 bases, and 11 bases separated the two germline ends. Germline V gene lookup returns CDR1 SGHTA and CDR2 FQGNSA. The CDR3 is made up of 15 amino acids. DNA of the CDR3: TGTGCCAGCAGCGTTTCGGGGAGCTCTGGAAACACCATATATTTT. Translated, it gives CASSVSGSSGNTIYF. The full variable domain, with the rest looked up from reference TRBV7-2 and TRBJ1-3, is GAGVSQSPSNKVTEKGKDVELRCDPISGHTALYWYRQSLGQGLEFLIYFQGNSAPDKSGLPSDRFSAERTGGSVSTLTIQRTQQEDSAVYLCASSVSGSSGNTIYFGEGSWLTVV.

This chain uses TRBV2 with TRBJ1-4, with 8 positions matching TRBD1. From germline, CDR1 is SNHLY and CDR2 FYNNEI. V shed 2 bases and J 5 bases; nucleotides not matched to a gene: 4. The CDR3 is made up of 15 amino acids. The CDR3 nucleotides are TGTGCCAGCAGTGAATCTAACAGGGGGAATGAAAAACTGTTTTTT. Its translation: CASSESNRGNEKLFF.

This clonotype was seen a handful of times. The rearrangement links TRBV11-2 to TRBJ2-3; D might be TRBD1 or TRBD2, each matching 5 bases. Looked up from germline, CDR1 is SGHAT and CDR2 is FQNNGV. The CDR3 length is 15 residues. V lost 6 bases and J lost 3, with 16 bases in between. The CDR3 loop is CASRSPREKTDTQYF. DNA of the CDR3: TGTGCCAGCAGATCTCCCAGGGAGAAGACAGATACGCAGTATTTT. The whole variable domain, filled in from reference TRBV11-2 and TRBJ2-3, reads EAGVAQSPRYKIIEKRQSVAFWCNPISGHATLYWYQQILGQGPKLLIQFQNNGVVDDSQLPKDRFSAERLKGVDSTLKIQPAKLEDSAVYLCASRSPREKTDTQYFGPGTRLTVL.

This clonotype was seen a handful of times. The chain recombines TRBV7-2 with TRBJ1-4; D gene uncertain. Trimming removed 2 bases at V and 5 bases at J, with 9 bases between. This CDR3 region has 14 residues. The germline gives CDR1 SGHTA, CDR2 FQGNSA. The CDR3 DNA sequence: TGTGCCAGCAGCTTACCGGGTTCCAATGAAAAACTGTTTTTT. Translation: CASSLPGSNEKLFF. Full variable domain (remainder filled in from reference TRBV7-2 and TRBJ1-4): GAGVSQSPSNKVTEKGKDVELRCDPISGHTALYWYRQSLGQGLEFLIYFQGNSAPDKSGLPSDRFSAERTGGSVSTLTIQRTQQEDSAVYLCASSLPGSNEKLFFGSGTQLSVL.

The chain joins TRBV20-1 to TRBJ1-2; D might be TRBD1 (5 bases). Germline V lookup: CDR1 DFQATT, CDR2 SNEGSKA (reference sequence). The CDR3 has 10 residues. CDR3 in DNA: TGCAGGGGGGGTAGTCATGGCTACACCTTC. This gives the protein CRGGSHGYTF.